The subject of this entry is one TCR beta chain. The antigen it recognizes is unknown. Base qualities are not provided; no much larger clone lies one nucleotide away. Using the deep immunoSEQ assay, multiplex PCR amplified TCR CDR3 regions from genomic DNA. For each cell subset, the extracted genomic DNA was distributed evenly across all wells of several immunoSEQ 96-well plates, and each plate served as one replicate. For sorted subsets, roughly 190 ng of genomic DNA, equivalent to around 31,000 T cell genomes, went into each replicate PCR. Purified libraries were quantified with a Qubit 3.0 fluorometer, sized on a Bioanalyzer 2100, and re-quantified with the KAPA Library Quantification kit. Each immunoSEQ 96-well plate was sequenced on its own single-read 150-cycle Illumina NextSeq 550 flow cell. Processing in the source paper ran as follows. The immunoSEQ output contained only junctional sequences without quality scores, so filtering could not match that applied to full-length reads. To assign V/J genes and CDR3, sequences were annotated using PyIR, a Python wrapper for IgBLAST v1.9, with IMGT germline references. Reads were filtered out if the reads had weak V/J assignments (E-value above 1e-6), no CDR3, stop codons, out-of-frame junctions, or ambiguous translated residues. V3J clonotypes were defined by identical inferred V gene, J gene, and CDR3 amino acid sequence. Percentage overlap between repertoires was calculated by dividing the number of shared unique clonotypes by the size of the smaller repertoire. Richness of each repertoire was evaluated using RTK rarefaction, the Chao1 estimator, and Recon v2.1 estimates of unobserved clonotypes. OLGA was used to compute generation probabilities for all TCRbeta clonotypes that the gDNA method yielded from four donors. This immuneACCESS table, as held by TCRdb, lists in-frame sequences with V and J called but not all clones. Of the missing ones, under half trace to an unresolved V gene in checked studies; the others have no known cause. V, J and clone size derive from that table, while D and trimming were established from the DNA sequence. For this sample there are around 700,000 clones; 74% appear just once. Less than 2% of the sample rests with the top ten.

The CDR3 contains 18 residues, cysteine and phenylalanine counted. Just CDR3 DNA is preserved here, 54 bases in frame from base 1. Based on the germline V gene (reference sequence), the CDR1 and CDR2 sequences are WNHNN and SYGVQD. Trimming accounts for 2 bases at V and 9 bases at J, while the number of junction bases matched to no gene is 18. This record belongs to a study of shared clonotypes between healthy human individuals (dated by TCRdb to the early 2020s). Describing the broader study: The cohort comprised two women and a few men aged 18 to 49 years. Per donor, three plates each were used for CD4 naive and CD4 memory, two for CD8 naive, and one for CD8 memory. Blood TCR repertoires of about 5 healthy adults were deeply sequenced to estimate repertoire size and the extent of clonotype sharing between individuals. Libraries were prepared and TCR repertoires were sequenced by different laboratories using diverse techniques, in order to increase sequencing depth and limit assay-specific biases. Between about 0.85 and 9.5 billion PBMCs per donor were obtained by leukapheresis.

The donors were healthy, HIV-negative adults with no recently reported acute infections or vaccinations. Every donor was a Caucasian adult residing in Nashville, Tennessee, USA. CD4+ T cells were enriched by magnetic negative selection; naive cells were then positively selected on CD45RA, and the negative fraction formed the memory subset. Blood was obtained by leukapheresis, after which PBMCs were separated by Ficoll-Histopaque density gradient centrifugation and cryopreserved in liquid nitrogen vapor phase. Analytical flow cytometry was used to check the purity and quantity of every magnetically sorted T cell population. Genomic DNA was isolated from every sorted fraction and measured by UV absorbance on a Nanodrop 2000c. Overall results and qualifications from the work: Sharing across a few donors was observed for around 5% of naive CD4, 3% to 3.5% of naive CD8, 2% to 2.5% of memory CD4, and over 0.3% of memory CD8 clonotypes. Sampling was limited to blood, and TCR repertoires in tissue likely differ from TCR repertoires in blood. Incomplete sequencing was indicated by rarefaction of sorted-subset datasets, despite the large sequencing depth. Because the study included only a small number of donors, the genetic and exposure-history diversity represented was limited. Clonotypes shared by all four sorted-subset donors showed higher generation probabilities than non-shared clonotypes. Pairwise subsampling led to the expectation that sequencing depth would affect the degree of clonotype sharing among donors. Naive subsets generally had larger estimated clonotype richness than memory subsets did.

This TCR was sampled from a woman aged 25 to 39 in good health. The sequenced sample consisted of memory CD4+ T cells sorted from blood. Taken with the paper, the label for cell subset or site translates to: CD45RA-negative fraction. The rearranged segments are TRBV10-1 and TRBJ2-3; TRBD2 agrees with 9 junctional bases. The CDR3 corresponds to CASSEEGWTSDLIGTQYF. The DNA sequence is given as TGCGCCAGCAGTGAGGAGGGGTGGACTAGCGACCTCATAGGGACGCAGTATTTT.